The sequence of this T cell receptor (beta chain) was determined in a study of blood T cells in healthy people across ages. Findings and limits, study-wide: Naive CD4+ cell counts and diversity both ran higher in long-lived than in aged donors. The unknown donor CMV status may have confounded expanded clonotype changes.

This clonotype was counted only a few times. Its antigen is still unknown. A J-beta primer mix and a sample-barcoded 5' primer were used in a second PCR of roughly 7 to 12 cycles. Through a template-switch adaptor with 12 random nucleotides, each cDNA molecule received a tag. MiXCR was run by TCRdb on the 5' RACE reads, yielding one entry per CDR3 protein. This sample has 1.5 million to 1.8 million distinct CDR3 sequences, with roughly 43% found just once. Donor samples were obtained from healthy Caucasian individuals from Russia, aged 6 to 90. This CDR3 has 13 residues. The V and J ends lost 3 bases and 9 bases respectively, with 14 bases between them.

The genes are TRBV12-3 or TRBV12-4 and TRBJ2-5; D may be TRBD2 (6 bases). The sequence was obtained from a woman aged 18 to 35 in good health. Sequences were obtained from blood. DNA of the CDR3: TGTGCCAGCAGTTTCGGAGGGCCGGAGCCCCAGTACTTC. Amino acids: CASSFGGPEPQYF.